This TCR beta chain was recovered during a study of OX40 agonist ivuxolimab in advanced cancers. Study in general: A mean age of roughly 60 years, range roughly 23 to 85, was recorded, and 70% to 85% were male. Study-wide points: At 0.1 to 3.0 mg/kg, clonal expansion of CD4+ and CD8+ blood T cells had occurred by week 6. Clonal expansion was among the lowest in partial responders at 0.1-3.0 mg/kg, especially CD8+.

Produced via immunoSEQ multiplex PCR; TCRdb's table is partial and in-frame only. The sample lists 50,000 to 75,000 clones, under 95% occurring once. Prior autoimmune disease or systemic immunosuppression barred patients. Trimming took off 5 bases at V and 3 bases at J, with 17 bases between the two ends. CDR1 and CDR2 (germline): LNHDA, SQIVND (reference sequence). The CDR3 runs 16 residues. Worth noting for this clone: Its antigen remains unknown.

V gene TRBV19 combines with J gene TRBJ1-5; D unresolved. This TCR derives from an adult with an advanced solid tumor such as melanoma, head and neck, liver or kidney cancer. The source was CD4+ or CD8+ T cells sorted from blood, collected in a trial of the OX40 agonist ivuxolimab. CDR3 loop: CASSFPRGSVNQPQHF. As DNA, the CDR3 is TGTGCCAGTAGTTTCCCCCGGGGATCGGTCAATCAGCCCCAGCATTTT.